The 10 T cell receptor beta chains in this list originate from one sample, sequenced in a study of metastatic and nonmetastatic thyroid tumors. Until they underwent thyroid surgery, no patient had received any treatment. TCRdb reprocessed the PCR reads using MiXCR. Of some 84,000 clones in the sample, 8.6% were seen once. Sample: blood. Source of these receptors: a female donor with papillary thyroid cancer or a benign thyroid nodule (not recorded which). Some clones in this sample may be carry-over from other donors' samples.

This clone appeared many times. This chain connects TRBV7-3 to TRBJ2-7; TRBD2 agrees at 9 bases. CDR1 and CDR2 from the germline V gene are SGHTA and FQGTGA. V was pared by 6 bases and J by 4 bases, with 7 bases of the junction left unmatched. The CDR3 covers 14 residues. CDR3 bases: TGTGCCAGCAGACCGAGCGGGGGGCGATACGAGCAGTACTTC. Residues: CASRPSGGRYEQYF.

As to this clone: This may arise from a read error, as a much more abundant clone is one base away. The genes are TRBV5-1 and TRBJ1-1; D is undetermined. The CDR3 covers 14 residues. The germline gives CDR1 SGHRS, CDR2 YFSETQ. The V end lost 3 bases, the J end lost 1 base, and 10 bases lay between the germline ends. The CDR3 protein is CASSYVTQNTEAFF. The CDR3 DNA sequence: TGCGCCAGCAGCTATGTCACACAGAACACTGAAGCTTTCTTT.

This clone appeared a few times. A read error is possible here, since a much larger clone lies one base away. V and J are TRBV12-3 or TRBV12-4 and TRBJ1-1; D ambiguous. Trimming left V 2 bases short and J 6 bases short, with 4 bases between. The CDR3 is 11 residues long. The CDR3 sequence is CASSLCSEAFF. For the CDR3, the DNA is TGTGCCAGCAGTTTATGCTCTGAAGCTTTCTTT.

The table lists this clone with many counts. Other DNA sequences in the same sample also yield this CDR3. The chain combines TRBV20-1 with TRBJ1-4, with D tentatively TRBD1 (6 bases). With 4 bases removed from V and 8 bases from J, the gap between germline ends came to 14 bases. CDR3 length equals 13 residues. Germline lookup yields CDR1 DFQATT and CDR2 SNEGSKA (reference sequence). The DNA of the CDR3 is TGCAGTGCTACCACACAGGGAGGGGAAAAACTGTTTTTT. Amino acids: CSATTQGGEKLFF.

This clone has a count of ten or more. V and J are TRBV5-6 and TRBJ2-1; maybe TRBD1 (7 bases). Trimming removed 7 bases at V and 4 bases at J, with 18 bases between. The germline V gene has CDR1 SGHDT and CDR2 YYEEEE. The CDR3 length is 15 residues. CDR3 loop: CASLLSGGPYNEQFF. The CDR3 region has the DNA TGTGCCAGCCTTCTTTCAGGGGGGCCATACAATGAGCAGTTCTTC.

This clone came up many times. The gene calls are TRBV12-5 and TRBJ1-2; D is ambiguous. This CDR3 contains 13 residues. Trimming pared 1 base from V and 3 bases from J, leaving 6 bases between. CDR1 and CDR2 from the germline V gene are LGHNT and FRNRAP. In DNA form, the CDR3 reads TGTGCTAGTGGTTTGGCGGCTGACTATGGCTACACCTTC. Translation gives CASGLAADYGYTF.

J is TRBJ2-7 and V is TRBV4-1; unclear D gene. This CDR3 is built from 13 residues. V was clipped by 0 bases and J by 6 bases, with 9 bases between them. CDR1 is MGHRA, CDR2 YSYEKL, per germline. CDR3 DNA sequence: TGCGCCAGCAGCCAAGAATTGCGTAGCGAGCAGTACTTC. It is translated as CASSQELRSEQYF.

This clone was recorded at least ten times. The J gene is TRBJ2-4, the V gene TRBV28; D gene uncertain. Trimming cost V 2 bases and J 0 bases, with 8 bases left between them. The V gene's germline CDR1 is MDHEN and CDR2 SYDVKM. There are 15 residues in the CDR3. Here the CDR3 reads CASSLRPPAKNIQYF. The CDR3 coding sequence is TGTGCCAGCAGTTTACGACCTCCAGCCAAAAACATTCAGTACTTC.

This clone was detected ten times or more. This chain uses TRBV11-2 with TRBJ2-3; no definite D call. Germline V lookup: CDR1 SGHAT, CDR2 FQNNGV. CDR3 length: 13 amino acids. Trimming removed 1 base at V and 1 base at J, with 3 bases between. The CDR3 loop is CASSLGRTDTQYF. The CDR3 bases are TGTGCCAGCAGCTTAGGCCGCACAGATACGCAGTATTTT.

To note about this clone: Germline and junction disagree at one end, which may indicate a read error. The chain joins TRBV20-1 to TRBJ2-1; 8 bases map to TRBD2. Germline lookup yields CDR1 DFQATT and CDR2 SNEGSKA (reference sequence). This CDR3 spans 15 amino acids. Here the CDR3 reads CSAFPSRGGYNERFF. As DNA, the CDR3 is TGCAGTGCCTTCCCATCTCGGGGGGGCTACAATGAGCGGTTCTTC.